Following are 26 T cell receptor beta chains from one sample sequenced in a study of identical twins. Using its own MiXCR run on the 5' RACE reads, TCRdb lists one record per CDR3 protein. The table lists 1.5 million to 2 million distinct CDR3 sequences, around 33% of them singletons. The sequencing sample was made of cord blood. These receptors were obtained from a newborn girl in good health.

The rearrangement links TRBV20-1 to TRBJ1-3; 8 bases align to TRBD1. V shed 6 bases and J 0 bases; nucleotides not matched to a gene: 4. Germline V gene data show CDR1 as DFQATT and CDR2 as SNEGSKA (reference sequence). The CDR3 runs to 14 residues. CDR3 residues: CSALTGGSGNTIYF. CDR3 nucleotide sequence: TGCAGTGCCCTTACAGGGGGCTCTGGAAACACCATATATTTT.

This chain joins TRBV9 and TRBJ2-7; D unresolved. Germline assignment: CDR1 SGDLS and CDR2 YYNGEE. CDR3 length: 12 residues. V was clipped by 0 bases and J by 7 bases, with 8 bases between them. The CDR3 DNA follows: TGTGCCAGCAGCGTAGCCCACAATGAGCAGTACTTC. Translated, it gives CASSVAHNEQYF.

In its sample, this clonotype was seen a few times. V gene TRBV4-2 combines with J gene TRBJ1-2; TRBD1 is a possible D gene (5 bases). Germline-derived CDR1 and CDR2 are LGHNA and YNFKEQ. V lost 4 bases to trimming and J lost 7 bases, with 19 bases between them. There are 15 residues in the CDR3. The CDR3 spells CASSPREAPGLGYTF. DNA of the CDR3: TGTGCCAGCAGCCCCCGGGAGGCACCGGGGCTTGGCTACACCTTC.

Turning to this clonotype: A much more abundant neighbour one base away suggests this may be a read error. The rearrangement links TRBV4-2 to TRBJ2-1, with D perhaps matching TRBD2 (5 bases). The CDR3 is made up of 17 amino acids. Germline-derived CDR1 and CDR2 are LGHNA and YNFKEQ. CDR3 amino acids: CASSSRAVPDSYNGQFF. The CDR3 DNA reads as TGTGCCAGCAGCTCAAGAGCGGTCCCGGACTCCTACAATGGGCAGTTCTTC.

In this sample, this clonotype turned up many times. The rearrangement uses TRBV29-1 and TRBJ2-3; D assignment may be TRBD1 or TRBD2 (5 bases each). The CDR3 runs to 17 residues. V was cut by 4 bases and J by 2 bases, with 22 bases left in between. The V gene's germline CDR1 is SQVTM and CDR2 ANQGSEA. The CDR3 region is CSVAAIRQEGYTDTQYF. The CDR3 DNA reads as TGCAGCGTTGCGGCGATACGGCAAGAGGGGTACACAGATACGCAGTATTTT.

The chain uses TRBV12-3 or TRBV12-4 and TRBJ1-2; D is uncertain. This CDR3 contains 15 residues. V was cut by 6 bases and J by 4 bases, with 18 bases left in between. Here the CDR3 DNA reads TGTGCCAGCAGCAAATACAGCAACCCTCTCTATGGCTACACCTTC. This translates into CASSKYSNPLYGYTF.

The sample holds a few counts of this clonotype. The gene calls are TRBV20-1 and TRBJ2-5; D uncertain. The V end lost 0 bases, the J end lost 5 bases, and 10 bases lay between the germline ends. The CDR3 extends over 13 amino acids. Germline CDR1 is DFQATT and CDR2 is SNEGSKA (reference sequence). CDR3 DNA sequence: TGCAGTGCTAGAGATATGGCGAGGGAGACCCAGTACTTC. It encodes CSARDMARETQYF.

This clonotype was observed a few times. The chain couples TRBV20-1 to TRBJ1-5, with D possibly being TRBD1 (5 bases). The CDR3 length is 13 residues. CDR1 is DFQATT and CDR2 is SNEGSKA in the germline V gene (reference sequence). V lost 4 bases and J lost 0, with 7 bases in between. CDR3 in DNA: TGCAGTGCTAAACAGGATAGCAATCAGCCCCAGCATTTT. Encoded protein: CSAKQDSNQPQHF.

The genes are TRBV12-5 and TRBJ2-3, with 7 bases lining up with TRBD2. The CDR3 totals 14 residues. The ends lost 7 bases at V and 0 bases at J; junction bases unmatched: 4. Germline V gene data show CDR1 as LGHNT and CDR2 as FRNRAP. CDR3 nucleotides: TGTGCTAGTGTTGGGGGGGGAAGCACAGATACGCAGTATTTT. This encodes CASVGGGSTDTQYF.

This clonotype was counted between two and nine times. The chain links TRBV28 to TRBJ1-2; weak D call: TRBD1 (6 bases). V lost 6 bases and J lost 6, with 14 bases in between. Per the germline V gene, CDR1 is MDHEN and CDR2 is SYDVKM. CDR3 length: 13 amino acids. The CDR3 here is CASSPTGRDGYTF. The CDR3 coding sequence is TGTGCCAGCAGCCCTACAGGGAGGGATGGCTACACCTTC.

This clonotype came up a few times. This chain links TRBV4-1 with TRBJ1-1, with D possibly TRBD1 on 6 matching bases. The CDR3 is 17 residues long. Germline CDR1 MGHRA, CDR2 YSYEKL. V lost 0 bases and J lost 1, with 15 bases in between. CDR3 sequence: CASSQEGSGTPNTEAFF. Written as DNA, the CDR3 is TGCGCCAGCAGCCAAGAAGGATCCGGGACACCGAACACTGAAGCTTTCTTT.

The table lists this clonotype with many counts. The V and J genes are TRBV13 and TRBJ1-2; D ambiguous. The CDR3 has 18 amino acids. CDR1 is PRHDT and CDR2 is FYEKMQ in the germline V gene (reference sequence). The V gene lost 2 bases and the J gene lost 4 bases, with 23 bases spanning the gap. The CDR3 DNA is TGTGCCAGCAGCTTAATCCGGGGAGCTACCCACCAACCCTATGGCTACACCTTC. Translating it yields CASSLIRGATHQPYGYTF.

This chain connects TRBV28 to TRBJ1-4, with D possibly matching TRBD1 (5 bases). CDR1 is MDHEN, CDR2 SYDVKM, per germline. Trimming shortened V by 6 bases and J by 4 bases, and 9 bases separated the two germline ends. The CDR3 is 13 residues long. The CDR3 DNA is TGTGCCAGCAGCGGGGGGATTAATGAAAAACTGTTTTTT. This translates into CASSGGINEKLFF.

The CDR3 sequence is CASSESTSGPYYNEQFF. CDR3 nucleotides: TGTGCCAGCAGTGAATCGACTAGCGGGCCCTATTACAATGAGCAGTTCTTC. The rearrangement uses TRBV25-1 and TRBJ2-1; 10 bases are a match to TRBD2. Unmatched junction bases numbered 7, after V lost 1 base and J lost 4 bases. The CDR3 length is 17 residues. Per the germline V gene, CDR1 is MGHDK and CDR2 is SYGVNS.

This clonotype has more than one count but fewer than ten. The chain combines TRBV27 with TRBJ1-1; TRBD1 matches at 7 bases. With V trimmed by 4 bases and J by 0 bases, 11 bases remained unmatched. Germline V gives CDR1 MNHEY, CDR2 SMNVEV (reference sequence). This CDR3 spans 17 amino acids. DNA of the CDR3: TGTGCCAGCAGTTCCCCTGGACGGCAGGGGGTGAACACTGAAGCTTTCTTT. This translates into CASSSPGRQGVNTEAFF.

The genes are TRBV2 and TRBJ2-1; D may be TRBD1 (6 bases). Germline V CDR1 and CDR2: SNHLY, FYNNEI. The germline V and J ends were trimmed by 6 bases and 2 bases, with 14 bases remaining between them. There are 15 residues in the CDR3. The CDR3 nucleotides read TGTGCCAGCAGAGTCGAGGGGGAGCCCTACAATGAGCAGTTCTTC. The encoded protein is CASRVEGEPYNEQFF.

The chain combines TRBV7-9 with TRBJ2-7; D gene ambiguous. The germline gives CDR1 SEHNR, CDR2 FQNEAQ (reference sequence). The CDR3 runs to 12 residues. The ends were cut back, 5 bases at V and 2 bases at J, with 7 bases in the middle. In nucleotides, the CDR3 is TGTGCCAGCAGCGTCCGTACCTACGAGCAGTACTTC. Amino acids: CASSVRTYEQYF.

The chain is built from TRBV10-3 and TRBJ2-5, with no clear D. The DNA end is a closer match to TRBJ2-7, so the J assignment may be wrong. Germline V CDR1 and CDR2: ENHRY, SYGVKD. The CDR3 is 12 residues long. The CDR3 DNA follows: TGTGCCATCAGCCCACATATTCACGAGCAGTACTTC. Its protein product is CAISPHIHEQYF.

This chain connects TRBV28 to TRBJ2-1; D assignment may be TRBD1 or TRBD2 (5 bases each). The CDR3 runs to 12 residues. Trimming cost V 6 bases and J 9 bases, with 12 bases left between them. Germline CDR1 is MDHEN and CDR2 is SYDVKM. The CDR3 loop reads CASSPRGGEQFF. For the CDR3, the DNA is TGTGCCAGCAGCCCGAGGGGCGGTGAGCAGTTCTTC.

The V call is TRBV7-9, the J call TRBJ1-3; D unclear. Looked up from germline, CDR1 is SEHNR and CDR2 is FQNEAQ (reference sequence). The CDR3 consists of 14 residues. Trimming left V 6 bases short and J 0 bases short, with 9 bases between. This CDR3 is CASRGPFSGNTIYF. Here the CDR3 DNA reads TGTGCCAGCAGAGGCCCCTTCTCTGGAAACACCATATATTTT.

Comment on this clonotype: With a much larger clone just one base away, this may be a read error. V gene TRBV6-1 combines with J gene TRBJ2-5, with TRBD2 identical over 9 bases. CDR1 MNHNS and CDR2 SASEGT come from the germline V gene. V shed 4 bases and J 11 bases; nucleotides not matched to a gene: 20. This CDR3 is 17 amino acids long. CDR3 protein: CASSVFGGREVDNEQYF. CDR3 nucleotides: TGTGCCAGCAGTGTCTTCGGCGGGAGGGAGGTTGACAATGAGCAGTACTTC.

The rearrangement uses TRBV20-1 and TRBJ2-7, with a tentative D call TRBD2 (6 bases). The germline V and J ends were trimmed by 1 base and 0 bases, with 10 bases remaining between them. This CDR3 has 14 residues. The germline gives CDR1 DFQATT, CDR2 SNEGSKA (reference sequence). This chain's CDR3 is CSARVAGFSYEQYF. CDR3 bases: TGCAGTGCTAGAGTCGCGGGGTTCTCCTACGAGCAGTACTTC.

This clonotype was recorded a few times. V usage is TRBV2 and J usage is TRBJ2-5, with no clear D. V lost 4 bases, J lost 2 bases, and 8 bases lay in between. Per germline, CDR1 SNHLY and CDR2 FYNNEI. The CDR3 contains 13 residues. In DNA form, the CDR3 reads TGTGCCAGCAGTGTTTGGTCTCAAGAGACCCAGTACTTC. This encodes CASSVWSQETQYF.

This clonotype occurred a few times. The V and J genes are TRBV20-1 and TRBJ2-7; D ambiguous. The germline V and J ends were trimmed by 3 bases and 3 bases, with 15 bases remaining between them. Germline CDR1 is DFQATT and CDR2 is SNEGSKA (reference sequence). This CDR3 contains 14 residues. CDR3 DNA sequence: TGCAGTGCTAGCCCACCACGGGCGAACTACGAGCAGTACTTC. Translated: CSASPPRANYEQYF.

This clonotype was detected ten times or more. This chain joins TRBV5-1 and TRBJ2-3; D is unclear. This CDR3 comprises 11 residues. Germline assignment: CDR1 SGHRS and CDR2 YFSETQ. The V gene lost 1 base and the J gene lost 7 bases, with 4 bases spanning the gap. The CDR3 DNA follows: TGCGCCAGCAGCTTGAAGTATACGCAGTATTTT. This codes for CASSLKYTQYF.

This chain connects TRBV5-1 to TRBJ2-2; tentatively, D is TRBD2 (5 bases). The CDR3 is 15 residues long. V was pared by 2 bases and J by 3 bases, with 11 bases between. The germline V gene has CDR1 SGHRS and CDR2 YFSETQ. CDR3 DNA sequence: TGCGCCAGCAGCTTTGAGGGATTAGACACCGGGGAGCTGTTTTTT. Protein sequence: CASSFEGLDTGELFF.